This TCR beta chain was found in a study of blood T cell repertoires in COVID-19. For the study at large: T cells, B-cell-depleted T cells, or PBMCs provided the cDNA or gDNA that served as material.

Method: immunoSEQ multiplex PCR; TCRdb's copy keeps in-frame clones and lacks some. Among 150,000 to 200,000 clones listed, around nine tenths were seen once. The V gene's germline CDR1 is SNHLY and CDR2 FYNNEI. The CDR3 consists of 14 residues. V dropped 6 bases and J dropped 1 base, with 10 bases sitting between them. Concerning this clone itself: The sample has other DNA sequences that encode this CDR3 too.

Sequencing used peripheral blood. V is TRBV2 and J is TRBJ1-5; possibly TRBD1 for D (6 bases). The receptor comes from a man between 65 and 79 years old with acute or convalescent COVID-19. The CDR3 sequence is CASRTGLSNQPQHF. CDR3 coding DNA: TGTGCCAGCAGGACAGGTTTGAGCAATCAGCCCCAGCATTTT.